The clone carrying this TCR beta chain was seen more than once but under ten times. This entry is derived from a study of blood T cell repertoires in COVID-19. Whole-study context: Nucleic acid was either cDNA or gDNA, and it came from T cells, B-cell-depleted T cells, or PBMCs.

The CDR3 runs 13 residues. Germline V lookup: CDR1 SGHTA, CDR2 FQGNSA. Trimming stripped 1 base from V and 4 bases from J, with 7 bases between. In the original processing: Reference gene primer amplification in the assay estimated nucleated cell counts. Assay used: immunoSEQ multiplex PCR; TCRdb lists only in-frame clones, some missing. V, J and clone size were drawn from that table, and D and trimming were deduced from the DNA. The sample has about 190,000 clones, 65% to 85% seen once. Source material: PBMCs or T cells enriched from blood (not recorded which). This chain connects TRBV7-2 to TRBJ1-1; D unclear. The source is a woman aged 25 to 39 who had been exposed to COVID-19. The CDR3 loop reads CASSLVPSTEAFF. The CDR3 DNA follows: TGTGCCAGCAGCTTAGTTCCCAGCACTGAAGCTTTCTTT.